The clone carrying this T cell receptor (beta chain) has a handful of counts. This record comes from a study of shared clonotypes between healthy human individuals. Unmatched junction bases numbered 6, after V lost 1 base and J lost 9 bases. The CDR3 runs to 15 residues. Germline values: CDR1 LGHNA, CDR2 YNFKEQ. TCRdb's table, derived via immunoSEQ multiplex PCR, lists solely in-frame clones and lacks some. The table has roughly 1,100,000 clones, around four fifths seen once. Sample: memory CD4+ T cells sorted from blood. Specified subset: CD45RA-negative fraction. The TCR sequence derives from a man aged 18 to 30 in good health. J is TRBJ2-1 and V is TRBV4-2; 10 nucleotides align to TRBD1. CDR3 in amino acids: CASSQGQGAVGEQFF. CDR3 nucleotide sequence: TGTGCCAGCAGCCAAGGACAGGGGGCGGTCGGTGAGCAGTTCTTC.